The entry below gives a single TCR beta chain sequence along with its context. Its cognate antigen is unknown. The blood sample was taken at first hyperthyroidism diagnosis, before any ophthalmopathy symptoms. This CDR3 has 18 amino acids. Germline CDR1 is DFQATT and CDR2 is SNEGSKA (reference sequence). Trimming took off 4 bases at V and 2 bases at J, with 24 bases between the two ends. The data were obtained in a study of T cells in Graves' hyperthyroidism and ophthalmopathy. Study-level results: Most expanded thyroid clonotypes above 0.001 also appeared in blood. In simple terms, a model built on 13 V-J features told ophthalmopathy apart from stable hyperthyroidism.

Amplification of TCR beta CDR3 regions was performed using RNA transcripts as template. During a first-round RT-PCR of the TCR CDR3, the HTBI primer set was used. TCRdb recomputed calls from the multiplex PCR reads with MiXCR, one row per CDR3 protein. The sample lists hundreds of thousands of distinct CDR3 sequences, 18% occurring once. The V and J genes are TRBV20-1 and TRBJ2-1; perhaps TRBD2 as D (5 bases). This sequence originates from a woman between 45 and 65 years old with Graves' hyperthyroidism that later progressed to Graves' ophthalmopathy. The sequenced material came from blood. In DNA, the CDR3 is TGCAGTGCTATTCTTGAAGGAGTGGGCGGACTCACCTACAATGAGCAGTTCTTC. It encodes CSAILEGVGGLTYNEQFF.